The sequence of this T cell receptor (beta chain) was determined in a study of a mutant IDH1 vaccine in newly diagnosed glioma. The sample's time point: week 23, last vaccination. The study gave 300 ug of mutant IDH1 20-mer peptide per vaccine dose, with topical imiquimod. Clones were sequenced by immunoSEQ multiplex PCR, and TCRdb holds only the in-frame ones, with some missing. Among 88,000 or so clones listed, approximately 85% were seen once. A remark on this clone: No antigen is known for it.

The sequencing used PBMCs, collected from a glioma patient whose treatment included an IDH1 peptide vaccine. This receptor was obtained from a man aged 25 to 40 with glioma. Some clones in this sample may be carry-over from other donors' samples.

The CDR3 DNA sequence: TGTGCCAGCAGCCGTAATTCAGGGCCATCCGAAAAACTGTTTTTT. Translating gives CASSRNSGPSEKLFF. The chain employs TRBV5-4 and TRBJ1-4, with D tentatively TRBD1 (5 bases). The CDR3 loop spans 15 amino acids. Germline loops: CDR1 SGHNT, CDR2 YYREEE (reference sequence). Trimming removed 4 bases from V and 8 bases from J, with 18 bases in between.